A selection of T cell receptor beta chains follows, all from one sample in a study of blood T cell repertoires in COVID-19. Libraries were prepared by immunoSEQ multiplex PCR; TCRdb keeps only in-frame clonotypes and omits some of them. Among just over 300,000 clones listed, 80% to 90% were seen once. The sequencing sample was made of PBMCs or T cells enriched from blood (not recorded which). These receptors were collected from a man aged 25-40 years who had recovered from COVID-19. CDR3s include the opening cysteine and the closing phenylalanine or tryptophan. The order of the fields is CDR3 protein, CDR3 DNA, J gene, V gene, D gene, clone size. A D gene is named only where the DNA matches it firmly. Expanded clones are given a class, and other clones once, few, many or no size at all.

CDR3 protein: CAYDSYNQPQHF
CDR3 DNA: TGTGCCTACGACAGCTACAATCAGCCCCAGCATTTT
J gene: TRBJ1-5
V gene: TRBV30
D gene: .
clone size: .

CDR3 protein: CASSHLRGNYGYTF
CDR3 DNA: TGTGCCAGCTCCCATCTCAGGGGGAACTATGGCTACACCTTC
J gene: TRBJ1-2
V gene: TRBV11-2
D gene: TRBD1
clone size: .

CDR3 protein: CASSKLAGGQAGELFF
CDR3 DNA: TGTGCCAGCAGCAAACTAGCGGGGGGGCAGGCCGGGGAGCTGTTTTTT
J gene: TRBJ2-2
V gene: TRBV11-3
D gene: TRBD2
clone size: .

CDR3 protein: CASSFSGAGEKLFF
CDR3 DNA: TGTGCCAGCAGTTTTTCAGGGGCGGGTGAAAAACTGTTTTTT
J gene: TRBJ1-4
V gene: TRBV27
D gene: .
clone size: .

CDR3 protein: CASSQGQNGNTIYF
CDR3 DNA: TGTGCCAGCAGCCAAGGACAGAATGGAAACACCATATATTTT
J gene: TRBJ1-3
V gene: TRBV3-1/TRBV3-2
D gene: .
clone size: .

CDR3 protein: CASSLIPERYNEQFF
CDR3 DNA: TGTGCCAGCAGCTTAATCCCTGAACGGTACAATGAGCAGTTCTTC
J gene: TRBJ2-1
V gene: TRBV7-6
D gene: .
clone size: .

CDR3 protein: CSASNRARDAEQFF
CDR3 DNA: TGCAGTGCTAGTAACAGGGCTCGGGATGCTGAGCAGTTCTTC
J gene: TRBJ2-1
V gene: TRBV20-1
D gene: .
clone size: .

CDR3 protein: CSASWALSGELFF
CDR3 DNA: TGCAGTGCTAGTTGGGCTCTCTCCGGGGAGCTGTTTTTT
J gene: TRBJ2-2
V gene: TRBV20-1
D gene: .
clone size: .

CDR3 protein: CASSQQVPGRSTNEKLFF
CDR3 DNA: TGCGCCAGCAGCCAACAGGTGCCTGGTCGGTCAACTAATGAAAAACTGTTTTTT
J gene: TRBJ1-4
V gene: TRBV5-1
D gene: .
clone size: .

CDR3 protein: CSARGTGAQYF
CDR3 DNA: TGCAGTGCTAGAGGGACAGGGGCGCAGTACTTC
J gene: TRBJ2-7
V gene: TRBV20-1
D gene: TRBD1
clone size: .

CDR3 protein: CASSPSRRVSPGNTIYF
CDR3 DNA: TGTGCCAGCAGCCCTTCCCGCCGGGTTTCCCCTGGAAACACCATATATTTT
J gene: TRBJ1-3
V gene: TRBV7-8
D gene: .
clone size: few

CDR3 protein: CASSYSIAGGPEQFF
CDR3 DNA: TGTGCCAGCAGTTACTCGATTGCGGGGGGGCCCGAGCAGTTCTTC
J gene: TRBJ2-1
V gene: TRBV6-2/TRBV6-3
D gene: TRBD2
clone size: .

CDR3 protein: CASSLPGVDTQYF
CDR3 DNA: TGTGCCAGCAGCTTACCGGGTGTAGATACGCAGTATTTT
J gene: TRBJ2-3
V gene: TRBV7-9
D gene: .
clone size: .

CDR3 protein: CASSVYSYNSPLHF
CDR3 DNA: TGTGCCAGCAGTGTATACTCCTATAATTCACCCCTCCACTTT
J gene: TRBJ1-6
V gene: TRBV2
D gene: .
clone size: .

CDR3 protein: CASRRTGTDTQYF
CDR3 DNA: TGTGCCAGTAGGCGGACAGGGACAGATACGCAGTATTTT
J gene: TRBJ2-3
V gene: TRBV19
D gene: TRBD1
clone size: .

CDR3 protein: CASSTGQPTGELFF
CDR3 DNA: TGCGCCAGCAGCACGGGACAGCCGACCGGGGAGCTGTTTTTT
J gene: TRBJ2-2
V gene: TRBV5-1
D gene: TRBD1
clone size: .

CDR3 protein: CASSPGTGVYGYTF
CDR3 DNA: TGCGCCAGCAGTCCCGGGACAGGGGTCTATGGCTACACCTTC
J gene: TRBJ1-2
V gene: TRBV5-1
D gene: TRBD1
clone size: .

CDR3 protein: CASSQGGIYNTEAFF
CDR3 DNA: TGTGCCAGCAGTCAGGGGGGAATTTACAACACTGAAGCTTTCTTT
J gene: TRBJ1-1
V gene: TRBV6-2/TRBV6-3
D gene: TRBD1
clone size: .

CDR3 protein: CASSQVYRGGLNYEQYF
CDR3 DNA: TGTGCCAGCAGCCAAGTTTATCGCGGGGGCTTGAACTACGAGCAGTACTTC
J gene: TRBJ2-7
V gene: TRBV4-2
D gene: .
clone size: .

CDR3 protein: CASSVDRGETQYF
CDR3 DNA: TGTGCCAGCAGCGTCGACAGGGGGGAGACCCAGTACTTC
J gene: TRBJ2-5
V gene: TRBV9
D gene: TRBD1
clone size: .

CDR3 protein: CASSDATGVDEKLFF
CDR3 DNA: TGTGCCAGCAGTGACGCGACAGGGGTTGATGAAAAACTGTTTTTT
J gene: TRBJ1-4
V gene: TRBV3-1/TRBV3-2
D gene: TRBD1
clone size: .

CDR3 protein: CASSPTGGSDGYTF
CDR3 DNA: TGTGCCAGCAGCCCAACAGGGGGAAGTGATGGCTACACCTTC
J gene: TRBJ1-2
V gene: TRBV7-3
D gene: TRBD1
clone size: .

CDR3 protein: CASSSRYGYTF
CDR3 DNA: TGTGCCAGCAGTTCCCGCTATGGCTACACCTTC
J gene: TRBJ1-2
V gene: TRBV6-2/TRBV6-3
D gene: .
clone size: .

CDR3 protein: CASSRFMTGGSLETQYF
CDR3 DNA: TGTGCCAGCAGCAGATTCATGACAGGGGGTAGCTTGGAGACCCAGTACTTC
J gene: TRBJ2-5
V gene: TRBV13
D gene: TRBD1
clone size: .

CDR3 protein: CASSLGAGFSETQYF
CDR3 DNA: TGTGCCAGCAGCTTGGGTGCAGGGTTTTCGGAGACCCAGTACTTC
J gene: TRBJ2-5
V gene: TRBV5-6
D gene: .
clone size: .

CDR3 protein: CVTGYYSYTF
CDR3 DNA: TGTGTCACAGGGTACTACAGCTACACCTTC
J gene: TRBJ1-2
V gene: TRBV30
D gene: .
clone size: .

CDR3 protein: CASSEVGTGSYYSPLHF
CDR3 DNA: TGTGCCAGCAGTGAAGTAGGGACAGGGTCCTATTATTCACCCCTCCACTTT
J gene: TRBJ1-6
V gene: TRBV2
D gene: TRBD1
clone size: .

CDR3 protein: CASSSSGGASGELFF
CDR3 DNA: TGCGCCAGCTCTTCTAGCGGGGGGGCCTCCGGGGAGCTGTTTTTT
J gene: TRBJ2-2
V gene: TRBV10-1
D gene: TRBD2
clone size: .

CDR3 protein: CASSPSGAGELFF
CDR3 DNA: TGTGCCAGCAGTCCCTCGGGGGCCGGGGAGCTGTTTTTT
J gene: TRBJ2-2
V gene: TRBV6-5
D gene: .
clone size: once

CDR3 protein: CASSPRVKETQYF
CDR3 DNA: TGTGCCAGCAGCCCGCGGGTGAAAGAGACCCAGTACTTC
J gene: TRBJ2-5
V gene: TRBV7-8
D gene: .
clone size: .

CDR3 protein: CASSFQGSHYGYTF
CDR3 DNA: TGTGCCAGCAGTTTCCAGGGCTCCCACTATGGCTACACCTTC
J gene: TRBJ1-2
V gene: TRBV27
D gene: .
clone size: .

CDR3 protein: CASSVEGGFRNTIYF
CDR3 DNA: TGTGCCAGCAGCGTAGAAGGGGGCTTTCGAAACACCATATATTTT
J gene: TRBJ1-3
V gene: TRBV9
D gene: TRBD1
clone size: .

CDR3 protein: CAWSSGRGRQPQHF
CDR3 DNA: TGTGCCTGGAGTTCGGGTAGAGGGCGTCAGCCCCAGCATTTT
J gene: TRBJ1-5
V gene: TRBV30
D gene: .
clone size: .

CDR3 protein: CASSRSGTSDYNEQFF
CDR3 DNA: TGTGCCAGCAGCCGGTCTGGGACTAGCGATTACAATGAGCAGTTCTTC
J gene: TRBJ2-1
V gene: TRBV11-2
D gene: TRBD2
clone size: .

CDR3 protein: CASSLTNTGAGGYTF
CDR3 DNA: TGTGCCAGCAGTTTGACAAACACAGGCGCAGGCGGCTACACCTTC
J gene: TRBJ1-2
V gene: TRBV27
D gene: .
clone size: .

CDR3 protein: CASSQGGQGGTETQYF
CDR3 DNA: TGCGCCAGCAGCCAAGGGGGCCAGGGGGGCACGGAGACCCAGTACTTC
J gene: TRBJ2-5
V gene: TRBV4-1
D gene: .
clone size: .

CDR3 protein: CASSPRLGGQWNTNTGELFF
CDR3 DNA: TGTGCCAGCTCACCACGGCTAGGTGGACAGTGGAATACGAACACCGGGGAGCTGTTTTTT
J gene: TRBJ2-2
V gene: TRBV18
D gene: .
clone size: .

CDR3 protein: CAWSLRGWRGNQPQHF
CDR3 DNA: TGTGCCTGGAGTCTACGGGGGTGGAGGGGCAATCAGCCCCAGCATTTT
J gene: TRBJ1-5
V gene: TRBV30
D gene: .
clone size: .

CDR3 protein: CASSPIGGYEQYF
CDR3 DNA: TGTGCCAGCAGTCCTATCGGGGGTTACGAGCAGTACTTC
J gene: TRBJ2-7
V gene: TRBV7-3
D gene: .
clone size: .

CDR3 protein: CASSSRGDTGELFF
CDR3 DNA: TGTGCCAGCAGCTCTAGGGGCGACACCGGGGAGCTGTTTTTT
J gene: TRBJ2-2
V gene: TRBV7-9
D gene: .
clone size: .

CDR3 protein: CASSAPRGQSYEQYF
CDR3 DNA: TGTGCCAGCTCCGCCCCCCGAGGACAGAGCTACGAGCAGTACTTC
J gene: TRBJ2-7
V gene: TRBV7-2
D gene: .
clone size: .

CDR3 protein: CASSLIGPQYF
CDR3 DNA: TGTGCCAGCAGTTTAATCGGTCCCCAGTACTTC
J gene: TRBJ2-7
V gene: TRBV12-3/TRBV12-4
D gene: .
clone size: .

CDR3 protein: CASSPHGTSYEQYF
CDR3 DNA: TGTGCCAGCAGCCCCCACGGGACTTCCTACGAGCAGTACTTC
J gene: TRBJ2-7
V gene: TRBV5-4
D gene: .
clone size: .

CDR3 protein: CATSDSLGTGHYEQYF
CDR3 DNA: TGTGCCACCAGTGATAGTCTCGGGACAGGCCATTACGAGCAGTACTTC
J gene: TRBJ2-7
V gene: TRBV24-1
D gene: TRBD1
clone size: once

CDR3 protein: CASSVGGGRTDTQYF
CDR3 DNA: TGTGCCAGCAGCGTCGGCGGGGGGCGCACAGATACGCAGTATTTT
J gene: TRBJ2-3
V gene: TRBV9
D gene: TRBD2
clone size: .

CDR3 protein: CASSLKYQGTKDYGYTF
CDR3 DNA: TGTGCCAGCAGCTTAAAGTACCAGGGTACTAAGGACTATGGCTACACCTTC
J gene: TRBJ1-2
V gene: TRBV13
D gene: .
clone size: .

CDR3 protein: CAWSDLDRGPQYF
CDR3 DNA: TGTGCCTGGAGTGACCTCGACAGGGGGCCGCAGTACTTC
J gene: TRBJ2-7
V gene: TRBV30
D gene: TRBD1
clone size: .

CDR3 protein: CASSLLVGVTGLYGYTF
CDR3 DNA: TGTGCCAGCAGCTTACTAGTGGGGGTGACAGGGCTCTATGGCTACACCTTC
J gene: TRBJ1-2
V gene: TRBV7-2
D gene: TRBD1
clone size: .